In its sample, the clone carrying this T cell receptor (beta chain) was seen a few times. Data came from immunoSEQ multiplex PCR; TCRdb stores just in-frame clones and leaves some out. Of 120,000 to 150,000 clones in the sample, roughly 80% were seen once. The data were obtained in a study of blood T cell repertoires in COVID-19. At the level of the study: The United States, Italy and Spain supplied acute and convalescent COVID-19 samples.

This CDR3 comprises 17 residues. The germline V gene has CDR1 MNHNS and CDR2 SASEGT. Trimming pared 1 base from V and 4 bases from J, leaving 19 bases between. The source of this sequence is a human donor with acute or convalescent COVID-19. The donor label of this sample is uncertain. V is TRBV6-1 and J is TRBJ1-2; D perhaps matches TRBD1 (5 bases). Sequenced sample: peripheral blood. The CDR3 spells CASSEDGGSTRVYGYTF. Written as DNA, the CDR3 is TGTGCCAGCAGTGAAGACGGGGGTAGCACCCGTGTCTATGGCTACACCTTC.